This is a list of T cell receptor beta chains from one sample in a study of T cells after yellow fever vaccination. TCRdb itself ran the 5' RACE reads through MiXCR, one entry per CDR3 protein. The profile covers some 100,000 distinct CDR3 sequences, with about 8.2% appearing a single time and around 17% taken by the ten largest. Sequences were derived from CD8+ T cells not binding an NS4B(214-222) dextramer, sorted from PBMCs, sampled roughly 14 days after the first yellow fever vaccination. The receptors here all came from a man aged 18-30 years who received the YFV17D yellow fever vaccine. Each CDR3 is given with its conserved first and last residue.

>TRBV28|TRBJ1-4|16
CASSSAGGTTNEKLFF
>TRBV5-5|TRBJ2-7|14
CASSFRDGTYEQYF
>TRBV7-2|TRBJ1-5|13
CAEGGSPELPQHF
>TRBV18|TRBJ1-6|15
CASSPGQIAYSPLHF
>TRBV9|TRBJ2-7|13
CASSVGVDLEQYF
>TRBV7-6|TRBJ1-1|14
CASSTATGNTEAFF
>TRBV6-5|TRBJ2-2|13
CASSYTVTGELFF
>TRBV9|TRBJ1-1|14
CASSVASGNTEAFF
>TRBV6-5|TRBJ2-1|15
CASSYGGGHYNEQFF
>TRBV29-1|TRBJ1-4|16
CSVEDDRQNKGEKLFF
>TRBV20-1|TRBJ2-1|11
CSALEFNEQFF
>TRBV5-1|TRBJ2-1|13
CASGPSSYNEQFF
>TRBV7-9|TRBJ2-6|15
CASSSPLAWSNVLTF
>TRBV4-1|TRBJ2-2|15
CASSRTPDRAGELFF
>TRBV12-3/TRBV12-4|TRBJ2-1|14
CASSSGLAGAEQFF
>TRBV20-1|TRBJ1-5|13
CSANTVDNQPQHF
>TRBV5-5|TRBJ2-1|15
CASSRAGAQVNEQFF
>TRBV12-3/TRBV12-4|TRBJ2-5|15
CASSPFDSSVETQYF
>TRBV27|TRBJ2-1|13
CASSILDRHEQFF
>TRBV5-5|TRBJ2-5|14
CASSFWRGEETQYF
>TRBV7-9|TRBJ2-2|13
CASSPSHTGELFF
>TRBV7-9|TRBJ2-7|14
CASSHTSGADEQYF
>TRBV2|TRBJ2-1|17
CASDSVEGLDLYNEQFF
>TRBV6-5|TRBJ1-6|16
CASSYSVQGYNSPLHF
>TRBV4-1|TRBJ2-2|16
CASSQGRGLNTGELFF
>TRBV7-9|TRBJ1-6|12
CASSLANSPLHF
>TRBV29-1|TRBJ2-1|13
CSGGQEIYNEQFF
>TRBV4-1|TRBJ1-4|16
CASSQGPGPTNEKLFF
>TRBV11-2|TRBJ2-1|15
CASSPQRGGQGEQFF
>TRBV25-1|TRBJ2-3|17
CASSEGILAGGTDTQYF
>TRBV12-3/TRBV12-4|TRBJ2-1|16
CASSLHRALSYNEQFF
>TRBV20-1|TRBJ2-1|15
CSAYPTSGGAGEQFF
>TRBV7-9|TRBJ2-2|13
CASSLSLTGELFF
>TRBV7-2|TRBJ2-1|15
CASITTPGGIGEQFF
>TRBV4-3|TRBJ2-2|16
CASSPRSWGGDGELFF
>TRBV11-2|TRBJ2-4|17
CASSLWEPRSAKNIQYF
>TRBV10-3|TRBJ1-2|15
CAISESDRPLDGYTF
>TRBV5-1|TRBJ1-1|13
CASSSPRNTEAFF
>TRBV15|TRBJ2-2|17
CATSRERGGGRAGELFF
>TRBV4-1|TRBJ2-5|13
CASSQTGVETQYF